Below, 10 T cell receptor beta chains from the same sample are listed, as sequenced in a study of blood T cell repertoires in COVID-19. Assay: immunoSEQ multiplex PCR; the TCRdb copy retains only in-frame clones and omits some. The table lists approximately 250,000 clones, around 83% of them singletons. Sequencing used peripheral blood. These receptors came from a woman aged 45-59 years with acute or convalescent COVID-19.

The genes are TRBV6-5 and TRBJ1-4; 7 bases are a match to TRBD1. The CDR3 has 16 residues. Germline assignment: CDR1 MNHEY and CDR2 SVGAGI. With 0 bases clipped from V and 11 bases from J, the junction kept 12 bases outside the gene matches. The CDR3 region is CASSYSQSGGTGKLFF. DNA for the CDR3: TGTGCCAGCAGTTACTCCCAATCAGGGGGGACGGGCAAACTGTTTTTT.

This clone was counted only a few times. The same CDR3 arises from other DNA sequences in this sample as well. The chain carries TRBV30 and TRBJ1-6; D unclear. From germline, CDR1 is GTSNPN and CDR2 SVGIG (reference sequence). The CDR3 is 13 residues long. V was trimmed by 1 base and J by 7 bases, leaving 8 bases between them. The CDR3 is CAWSGRGNSPLHF. CDR3 coding DNA: TGTGCCTGGAGTGGGAGAGGAAATTCACCCCTCCACTTT.

The CDR3 region is CAWSVNRNQPQHF. The CDR3 region has the DNA TGTGCCTGGAGTGTTAACAGGAATCAGCCCCAGCATTTT. This chain joins TRBV30 and TRBJ1-5, with TRBD1 as a possible D gene (5 bases). Trimming took off 0 bases at V and 4 bases at J, with 7 bases between the two ends. CDR1 and CDR2 from the germline V gene are GTSNPN and SVGIG (reference sequence). The CDR3 is 13 amino acids.

J is TRBJ2-2 and V is TRBV18, with 8 bases matching TRBD1. The junction had 8 bases not matched to a gene; V was cut back by 4 bases and J by 4 bases. Germline assignment: CDR1 KGHSH and CDR2 LQKENI. The CDR3 consists of 16 residues. The DNA for the CDR3 is TGTGCCAGCTCACTAACGGACAGGGTGGCCACCGGGGAGCTGTTTTTT. Translating gives CASSLTDRVATGELFF.

The chain uses TRBV28 and TRBJ2-1, with 14 bases matching TRBD2. Germline assignment: CDR1 MDHEN and CDR2 SYDVKM. Trimming removed 5 bases from V and 7 bases from J; junction bases left unmatched: 10. This CDR3 region has 17 residues. The CDR3 reads CASSPTGTSGSRNEQFF. For the CDR3, the DNA is TGTGCCAGCAGTCCTACCGGGACTAGCGGGAGTCGTAATGAGCAGTTCTTC.

The V gene is TRBV10-3, the J gene TRBJ2-7; 14 bases are shared with TRBD2. J was trimmed by 2 bases and V by 8 bases; bases with no gene match: 14. The V gene's germline CDR1 is ENHRY and CDR2 SYGVKD. The CDR3 is 18 amino acids. The CDR3 coding sequence is TGTGCCATCGGAAGAGCGGTCGGGACTAGCGGGGGTCCCTACGAGCAGTACTTC. Its translation is CAIGRAVGTSGGPYEQYF.

The chain uses TRBV6-2 or TRBV6-3 and TRBJ2-3; TRBD2 aligns across 10 bases. Trimming took 5 bases from V and 4 from J; bases not matched to a gene: 9. This CDR3 contains 16 residues. The germline CDR1 and CDR2 sequences are MNHEY and SVGEGT. Here the CDR3 reads CASSDLSGGAADTQYF. The DNA of the CDR3 is TGTGCCAGCAGTGACCTAAGCGGGGGGGCCGCAGATACGCAGTATTTT.

The V call is TRBV7-9, the J call TRBJ1-1; tentative D call: TRBD1 (5 bases). The CDR3 has 11 residues. Trimming shortened V by 2 bases and J by 8 bases, and 6 bases separated the two germline ends. Germline V gives CDR1 SEHNR, CDR2 FQNEAQ (reference sequence). CDR3 coding DNA: TGTGCCAGCAGCTTAAACAGGGAAGCTTTCTTT. It translates to CASSLNREAFF.

V is TRBV4-1 and J is TRBJ1-5; TRBD1 matches at 9 bases. The germline CDR1 and CDR2 sequences are MGHRA and YSYEKL. J lost 7 bases, V lost 4 bases, and 11 bases had no gene match. The length of the CDR3 is 16 residues. CDR3 nucleotide sequence: TGCGCCAGCAGCCGCGTGGGACAGGGAACCGGGCAGCCCCAGCATTTT. This translates into CASSRVGQGTGQPQHF.

Notes on this clone: In the same sample, other DNA sequences code for this CDR3. V and J are TRBV7-2 and TRBJ1-5, with D possibly TRBD1 on 5 matching bases. In germline, CDR1 is SGHTA, CDR2 FQGNSA. Trimming took 1 base from V and 4 from J, leaving 17 bases between them. The CDR3 has 17 residues. The CDR3 protein is CASSLVLGGAGNQPQHF. CDR3 coding DNA: TGTGCCAGCAGCTTAGTCCTGGGAGGGGCCGGGAATCAGCCCCAGCATTTT.